This TCR beta chain stems from a study of siplizumab effects on memory and regulatory T cells. Data came from immunoSEQ multiplex PCR; TCRdb stores just in-frame clones and leaves some out. The sample has approximately 7,000 clones; approximately 70% are singletons. Concerning this clone itself: No antigen is known for it.

Study results and limitations: Most proliferating CD4+ or CD8+ clones, roughly 75-97%, had no naive or memory assignment. Siplizumab produced a significant drop in alloreactive sequences attributable to unstimulated CD4+ memory cells. Sequences below about 10^-5 frequency were poorly captured. As a result, only a minor fraction of alloreactive clones mapped to unstimulated subsets. In unstimulated cells, naive T cells appeared more diverse than memory T cells and seemed major alloresponse contributors.

Germline V lookup: CDR1 MGHDK, CDR2 SYGVNS. The CDR3 length is 14 residues. Trimming stripped 3 bases from V and 3 bases from J, with 6 bases between. The receptor was derived from a human donor in good health. The genes are TRBV25-1 and TRBJ1-6; no reliable D call. Sequenced material: effector memory CD8+ T cells sorted from blood. The subset denotes: unstimulated CD8+ effector memory T cells. CDR3 sequence reads: CASSEGNYNSPLHF. For the CDR3, the DNA is TGTGCCAGCAGTGAGGGGAACTATAATTCACCCCTCCACTTT.